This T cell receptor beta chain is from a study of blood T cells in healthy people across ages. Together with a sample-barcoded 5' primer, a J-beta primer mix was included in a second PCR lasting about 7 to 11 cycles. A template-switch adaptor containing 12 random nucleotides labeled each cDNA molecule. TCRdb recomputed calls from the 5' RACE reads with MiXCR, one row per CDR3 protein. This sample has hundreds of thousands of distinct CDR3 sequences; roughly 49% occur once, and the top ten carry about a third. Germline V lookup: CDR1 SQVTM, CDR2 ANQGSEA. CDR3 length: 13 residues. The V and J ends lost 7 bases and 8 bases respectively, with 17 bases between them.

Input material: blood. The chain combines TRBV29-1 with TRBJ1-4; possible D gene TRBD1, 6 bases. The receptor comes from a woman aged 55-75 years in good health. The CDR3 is CSAARGPEEKLFF. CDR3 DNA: TGCAGCGCTGCGCGGGGGCCTGAGGAAAAACTGTTTTTT. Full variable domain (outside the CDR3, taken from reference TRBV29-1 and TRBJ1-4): SAVISQKPSRDICQRGTSLTIQCQVDSQVTMMFWYRQQPGQSLTLIATANQGSEATYESGFVIDKFPISRPNLTFSTLTVSNMSPEDSSIYLCSAARGPEEKLFFGSGTQLSVL.